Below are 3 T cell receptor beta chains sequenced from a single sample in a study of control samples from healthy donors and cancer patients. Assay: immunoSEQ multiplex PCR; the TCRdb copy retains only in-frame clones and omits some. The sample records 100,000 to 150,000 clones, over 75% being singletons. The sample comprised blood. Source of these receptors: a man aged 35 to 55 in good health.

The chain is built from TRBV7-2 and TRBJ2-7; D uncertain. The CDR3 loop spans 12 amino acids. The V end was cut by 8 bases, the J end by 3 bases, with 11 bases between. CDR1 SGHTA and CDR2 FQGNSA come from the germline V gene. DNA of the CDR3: TGTGCCAGCGCCGACCGGAACTACGAGCAGTACTTC. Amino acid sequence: CASADRNYEQYF.

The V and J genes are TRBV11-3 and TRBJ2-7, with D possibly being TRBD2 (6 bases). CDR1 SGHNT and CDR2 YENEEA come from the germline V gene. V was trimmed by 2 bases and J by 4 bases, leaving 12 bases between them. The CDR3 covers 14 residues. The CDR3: CASSLLGGEYEQYF. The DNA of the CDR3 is TGTGCCAGCAGCTTACTAGGAGGGGAATACGAGCAGTACTTC.

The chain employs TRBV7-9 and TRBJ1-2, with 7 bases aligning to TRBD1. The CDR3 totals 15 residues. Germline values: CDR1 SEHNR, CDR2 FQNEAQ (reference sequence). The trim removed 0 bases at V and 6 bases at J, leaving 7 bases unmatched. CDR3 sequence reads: CASSLAGRQGDGYTF. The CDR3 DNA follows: TGTGCCAGCAGCTTAGCGGGCCGACAGGGTGATGGCTACACCTTC.